Shown below are 23 T cell receptor beta chains from a single sample sequenced in a study of Ad26.COV2.S vaccination and SARS-CoV-2 variants. The repertoire was sequenced with immunoSEQ multiplex PCR; TCRdb's copy has only in-frame clones and lacks some. The table lists about 480,000 clones, roughly nine tenths of them singletons. Indicated treatment: about 20 received Ad26.COV2.S at low or high dose, single or two shots; about 5 received placebo; per-sample allocation not given. Sample collection was performed on day 63 after the first vaccine or placebo injection. Sample: peripheral blood, taken in a trial of Ad26.COV2.S vaccine versus placebo. The receptors were sampled from a person aged 18-60 years who received the Ad26.COV2.S COVID-19 vaccine or a placebo.

The V and J genes are TRBV12-5 and TRBJ2-2, with TRBD2 identical over 12 bases. CDR3 size: 18 residues. Germline CDR1 and CDR2: LGHNT and FRNRAP. Unmatched junction bases numbered 13, after V lost 9 bases and J lost 2 bases. In DNA form, the CDR3 reads TGTGCTAGGAAGAACCCGACTAGCGGGAGTGGAAACACCGGGGAGCTGTTTTTT. Translation: CARKNPTSGSGNTGELFF.

The rearrangement joins TRBV11-3 to TRBJ2-7; D might be TRBD1 (8 bases). CDR1 and CDR2 from the germline V gene are SGHNT and YENEEA. V lost 5 bases and J 6 bases, leaving 20 bases between the germline ends. This CDR3 has 15 amino acids. The CDR3 reads CASSPGGQGGSEQYF. The CDR3 bases are TGTGCCAGCAGCCCAGGCGGACAGGGAGGGTCCGAGCAGTACTTC.

The rearrangement joins TRBV28 to TRBJ1-1; 9 positions match TRBD1. CDR3 length: 16 residues. V lost 5 bases to trimming and J lost 3 bases; unmatched junction nucleotides: 10. From germline, CDR1 is MDHEN and CDR2 SYDVKM. The CDR3 DNA reads as TGTGCCAGCAGTCAATCGGGGGGACAGGGATACACTGAAGCTTTCTTT. It yields the protein CASSQSGGQGYTEAFF.

This clone occurred a few times. CDR3 protein: CASSLGYNYEQYF. DNA of the CDR3: TGTGCCAGCAGCTTGGGCTATAACTACGAGCAGTACTTC. The V gene is TRBV7-9, the J gene TRBJ2-7; no clear D gene. V lost 3 bases, J lost 3 bases, and 9 bases lay in between. From germline, CDR1 is SEHNR and CDR2 FQNEAQ (reference sequence). There are 13 residues in the CDR3.

The chain combines TRBV9 with TRBJ2-7; 13 nucleotides line up with TRBD2. The CDR3 extends over 15 amino acids. V dropped 4 bases and J dropped 2; count of bases not matched to a gene: 3. Germline V gene lookup returns CDR1 SGDLS and CDR2 YYNGEE. CDR3 nucleotides: TGTGCCAGCAGCACGGGACTAGCGGGAACCTACGAGCAGTACTTC. Amino acids: CASSTGLAGTYEQYF.

This sequence joins TRBV7-8 and TRBJ1-1; D ambiguous. V gave up 2 bases and J gave up 5 bases, with 9 bases separating them. The CDR3 sequence is 13 residues long. Germline V lookup: CDR1 SGHVS, CDR2 FQNEAQ. In DNA, the CDR3 is TGTGCCAGCAGCTTAAGGCTCGGGACTGAAGCTTTCTTT. It encodes CASSLRLGTEAFF.

The chain employs TRBV28 and TRBJ1-2; D gene unclear. The CDR3 length is 13 residues. The germline CDR1 and CDR2 sequences are MDHEN and SYDVKM. Trimming pared 3 bases from V and 4 bases from J, leaving 9 bases between. The CDR3 sequence is CASSFTISYGYTF. The CDR3 DNA sequence: TGTGCCAGCAGTTTTACAATAAGCTATGGCTACACCTTC.

The chain couples TRBV7-2 to TRBJ1-2; TRBD1 aligns across 8 bases. V dropped 2 bases and J dropped 8; count of bases not matched to a gene: 10. CDR1 and CDR2 from the germline V gene are SGHTA and FQGNSA. This CDR3 spans 15 amino acids. This CDR3 is CASSLNLRTGRGYTF. The CDR3 DNA follows: TGTGCCAGCAGCTTAAATCTCCGGACAGGGAGGGGCTACACCTTC.

The chain links TRBV6-2 or TRBV6-3 to TRBJ1-2; the D is unclear. This CDR3 is built from 13 residues. Between the trimmed V and J ends, which lost 3 bases and 4 bases, there was a span of 9 bases. The germline V gene has CDR1 MNHEY and CDR2 SVGEGT. The CDR3 DNA sequence: TGTGCCAGCAGTTATGAGAAACGCTATGGCTACACCTTC. It yields the protein CASSYEKRYGYTF.

This clone was counted a single time. The CDR3 region is CASGPGPLYEQYF. The CDR3 nucleotides are TGTGCCAGCGGCCCGGGGCCTCTCTACGAGCAGTACTTC. The rearrangement uses TRBV27 and TRBJ2-7; D may match TRBD1 or TRBD2 (5 bases each). Looked up from germline, CDR1 is MNHEY and CDR2 is SMNVEV (reference sequence). CDR3 size: 13 residues. The ends were cut back, 8 bases at V and 3 bases at J, with 14 bases in the middle.

This clone was picked up one time. The V call is TRBV7-6, the J call TRBJ2-2; 7 positions agree with TRBD2. The CDR3 is made up of 15 amino acids. The J segment lost 4 bases and the V segment lost 1 base, leaving 3 bases of the junction unmatched. Germline lookup yields CDR1 SGHVS and CDR2 FNYEAQ. CDR3 sequence reads: CASSLGGGSTGELFF. Here the CDR3 DNA reads TGTGCCAGCAGCTTAGGAGGCGGGAGCACCGGGGAGCTGTTTTTT. Drawing the rest from reference TRBV7-6 and TRBJ2-2, the complete variable domain is GAGVSQSPRYKVTKRGQDVALRCDPISGHVSLYWYRQALGQGPEFLTYFNYEAQQDKSGLPNDRFSAERPEGSISTLTIQRTEQRDSAMYRCASSLGGGSTGELFFGEGSRLTVL.

Regarding this clone: This sample also contains other DNA sequences that code for the same CDR3. The chain couples TRBV5-1 to TRBJ2-5; TRBD1 might be the D (5 bases). This CDR3 region has 12 residues. The V end was cut by 1 base, the J end by 5 bases, with 6 bases between. Germline loops: CDR1 SGHRS, CDR2 YFSETQ. The CDR3 region has the DNA TGCGCCAGCAGCTTGAGACAGGAGACCCAGTACTTC. Its protein is CASSLRQETQYF.

The chain joins TRBV3-1 (or the pseudogene TRBV3-2) to TRBJ1-1; TRBD1 is a possible D gene (6 bases). This CDR3 comprises 14 residues. Trimming pared 7 bases from V and 0 bases from J, leaving 12 bases between. The V gene's germline CDR1 is LGHDT and CDR2 YNNKEL (reference sequence). CDR3 sequence: CASTPRGLNTEAFF. The DNA of the CDR3 is TGTGCCAGCACCCCAAGGGGGTTGAACACTGAAGCTTTCTTT.

This chain joins TRBV2 and TRBJ1-2, with D perhaps TRBD1 (5 bases). CDR3 length: 12 amino acids. V was shortened by 3 bases and J by 5 bases, with 7 bases between the two germline ends. Germline V gene data show CDR1 as SNHLY and CDR2 as FYNNEI. In nucleotides, the CDR3 is TGTGCCAGCAGTGAGGGACGTTATGGCTACACCTTC. Amino acids: CASSEGRYGYTF.

V and J are TRBV5-4 and TRBJ1-5; D is uncertain. V lost 4 bases and J lost 5, with 13 bases in between. CDR3 length equals 14 residues. Germline values: CDR1 SGHNT, CDR2 YYREEE (reference sequence). DNA of the CDR3: TGTGCCAGCAGCCTGGCTCCTGGCGATCAGCCCCAGCATTTT. Amino acid sequence: CASSLAPGDQPQHF.

The chain couples TRBV11-2 to TRBJ1-2; D is possibly TRBD1 (6 bases). Germline V gene sequence: CDR1 SGHAT, CDR2 FQNNGV. The CDR3 consists of 16 residues. With 5 bases removed from V and 3 bases from J, the gap between germline ends came to 19 bases. The CDR3: CASSTTMGRGDYGYTF. The CDR3 DNA reads as TGTGCCAGCAGCACGACCATGGGTAGGGGGGACTATGGCTACACCTTC.

The rearrangement links TRBV19 to TRBJ2-1; TRBD1 matches 7 bases. The V segment lost 6 bases and the J segment 6 bases; nucleotides outside the gene matches: 11. CDR1 is LNHDA and CDR2 is SQIVND in the germline V gene (reference sequence). The CDR3 totals 15 residues. The CDR3 bases are TGTGCCAGTAGCGATTATCACCGACAGGGCAATGAGCAGTTCTTC. It encodes CASSDYHRQGNEQFF.

The V gene is TRBV29-1, the J gene TRBJ1-5; D unclear. CDR3 size: 13 residues. Deletions cut 6 bases from V and 1 base from J, with 10 bases between. Germline V gene sequence: CDR1 SQVTM, CDR2 ANQGSEA. The CDR3 region has the DNA TGCAGCGTACGGATGAAAAGCAATCAGCCCCAGCATTTT. Protein product: CSVRMKSNQPQHF.

V is TRBV12-5 and J is TRBJ2-1, with 11 bases lining up with TRBD2. CDR3 length: 17 amino acids. Germline V gene sequence: CDR1 LGHNT, CDR2 FRNRAP. The V gene end was trimmed by 0 bases and the J gene end by 4 bases; junction bases not matched to a gene: 5. DNA of the CDR3: TGTGCTAGTGGTTTGGTACGGGGGACTAGCGGATACAATGAGCAGTTCTTC. Protein sequence: CASGLVRGTSGYNEQFF.

CDR3 amino acids: CASSAELGEQFF. CDR3 coding DNA: TGTGCCAGCAGCGCGGAGCTGGGTGAGCAGTTCTTC. This chain links TRBV5-4 with TRBJ2-1, with no clear D. The CDR3 length is 12 residues. With 4 bases removed from V and 9 bases from J, the gap between germline ends came to 11 bases. Germline assignment: CDR1 SGHNT and CDR2 YYREEE (reference sequence).

V is TRBV3-1 (or the pseudogene TRBV3-2) and J is TRBJ1-6; TRBD1 matches 7 bases. Germline V gene data show CDR1 as LGHDT and CDR2 as YNNKEL (reference sequence). V gave up 6 bases and J gave up 8 bases; unmatched junction bases: 4. The CDR3 is 13 residues long. CDR3 DNA: TGTGCCAGCAGACAGGGGTTGCATTCACCCCTCCACTTT. Residues: CASRQGLHSPLHF.

V gene TRBV29-1 combines with J gene TRBJ1-1; D unclear. The CDR3 contains 13 residues. V gave up 6 bases and J gave up 0 bases, with 11 bases separating them. Per the germline V gene, CDR1 is SQVTM and CDR2 is ANQGSEA. Written as DNA, the CDR3 is TGCAGCGTCCACGCGTCTGTGAACACTGAAGCTTTCTTT. This translates into CSVHASVNTEAFF.

This clone appeared a few times. The CDR3 coding sequence is TGTGCCAGCTCACCACTGCCAGGGGCCAACACCGGGGAGCTGTTTTTT. Translating it yields CASSPLPGANTGELFF. This chain connects TRBV18 to TRBJ2-2; a weak D match, TRBD1 (6 bases). The ends were cut back, 1 base at V and 2 bases at J, with 11 bases in the middle. The CDR3 contains 16 residues. Germline CDR1 KGHSH, CDR2 LQKENI.